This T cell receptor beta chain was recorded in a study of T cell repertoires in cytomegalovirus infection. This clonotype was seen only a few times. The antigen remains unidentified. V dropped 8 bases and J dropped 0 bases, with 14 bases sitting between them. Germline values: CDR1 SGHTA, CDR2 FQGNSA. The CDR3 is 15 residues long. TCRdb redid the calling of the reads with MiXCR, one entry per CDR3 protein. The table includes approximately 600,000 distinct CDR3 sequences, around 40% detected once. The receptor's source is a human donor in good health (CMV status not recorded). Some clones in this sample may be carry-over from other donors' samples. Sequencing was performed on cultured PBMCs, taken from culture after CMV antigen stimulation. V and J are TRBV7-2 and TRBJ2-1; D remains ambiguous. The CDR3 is CASSDPNSSYNEQFF. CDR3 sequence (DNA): TGTGCCAGCTCGGACCCAAATAGCTCCTACAATGAGCAGTTCTTC. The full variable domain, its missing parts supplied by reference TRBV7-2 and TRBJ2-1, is GAGVSQSPSNKVTEKGKDVELRCDPISGHTALYWYRQSLGQGLEFLIYFQGNSAPDKSGLPSDRFSAERTGGSVSTLTIQRTQQEDSAVYLCASSDPNSSYNEQFFGPGTRLTVL.